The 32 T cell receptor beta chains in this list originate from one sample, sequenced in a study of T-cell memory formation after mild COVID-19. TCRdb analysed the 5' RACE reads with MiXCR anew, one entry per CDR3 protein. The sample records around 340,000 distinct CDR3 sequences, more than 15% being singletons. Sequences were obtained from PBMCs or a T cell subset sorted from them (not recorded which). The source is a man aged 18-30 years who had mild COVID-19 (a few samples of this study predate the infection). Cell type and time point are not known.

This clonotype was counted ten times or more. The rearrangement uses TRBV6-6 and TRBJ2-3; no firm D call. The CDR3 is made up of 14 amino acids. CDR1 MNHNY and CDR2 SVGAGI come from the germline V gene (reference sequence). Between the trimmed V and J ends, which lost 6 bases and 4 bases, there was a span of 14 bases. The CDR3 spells CASSSNLGPDTQYF. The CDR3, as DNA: TGTGCCAGCAGCTCCAACCTCGGCCCAGATACGCAGTATTTT.

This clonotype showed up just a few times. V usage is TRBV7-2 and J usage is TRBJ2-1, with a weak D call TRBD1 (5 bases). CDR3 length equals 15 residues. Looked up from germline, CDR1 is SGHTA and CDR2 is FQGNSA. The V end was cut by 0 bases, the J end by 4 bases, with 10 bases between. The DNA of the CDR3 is TGTGCCAGCAGCTTAGCGTGGGGCGGTTACAATGAGCAGTTCTTC. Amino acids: CASSLAWGGYNEQFF.

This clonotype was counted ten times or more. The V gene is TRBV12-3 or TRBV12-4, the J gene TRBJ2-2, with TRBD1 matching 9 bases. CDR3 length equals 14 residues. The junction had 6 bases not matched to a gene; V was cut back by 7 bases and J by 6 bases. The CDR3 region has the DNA TGTGCCAGCATCCTACAGGGGGCGGCCGGGGAGCTGTTTTTT. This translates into CASILQGAAGELFF.

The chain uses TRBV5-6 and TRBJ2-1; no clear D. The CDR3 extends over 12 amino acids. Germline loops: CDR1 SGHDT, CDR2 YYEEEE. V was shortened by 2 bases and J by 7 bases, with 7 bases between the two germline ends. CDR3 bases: TGTGCCAGCAGCTTATGGGCAAATGAGCAGTTCTTC. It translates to CASSLWANEQFF.

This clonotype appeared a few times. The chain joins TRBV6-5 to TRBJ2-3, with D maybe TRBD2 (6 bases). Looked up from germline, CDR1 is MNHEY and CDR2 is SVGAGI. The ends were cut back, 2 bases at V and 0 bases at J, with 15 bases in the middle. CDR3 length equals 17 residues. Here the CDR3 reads CASSYGPGDPSTDTQYF. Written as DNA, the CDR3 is TGTGCCAGCAGTTACGGCCCGGGGGACCCTAGCACAGATACGCAGTATTTT.

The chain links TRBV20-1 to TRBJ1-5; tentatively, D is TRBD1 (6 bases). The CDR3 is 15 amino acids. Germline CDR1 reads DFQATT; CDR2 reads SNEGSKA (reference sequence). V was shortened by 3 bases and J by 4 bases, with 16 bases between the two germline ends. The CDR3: CSARGFGTQNQPQHF. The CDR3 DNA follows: TGCAGTGCTAGGGGATTCGGGACACAGAATCAGCCCCAGCATTTT.

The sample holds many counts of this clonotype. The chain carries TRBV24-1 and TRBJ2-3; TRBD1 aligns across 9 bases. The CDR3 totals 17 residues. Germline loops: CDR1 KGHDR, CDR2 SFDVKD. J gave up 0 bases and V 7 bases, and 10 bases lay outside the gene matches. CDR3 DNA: TGTGCCACCAGCATGTCGGGACAGGGACACAGCACAGATACGCAGTATTTT. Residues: CATSMSGQGHSTDTQYF.

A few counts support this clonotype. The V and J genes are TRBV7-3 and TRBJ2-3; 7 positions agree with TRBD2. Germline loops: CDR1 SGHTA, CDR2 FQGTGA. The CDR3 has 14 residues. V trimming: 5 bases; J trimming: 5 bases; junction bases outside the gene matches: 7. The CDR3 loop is CASSRAGPGDTQYF. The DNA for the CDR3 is TGTGCCAGCAGCCGAGCGGGGCCAGGAGATACGCAGTATTTT. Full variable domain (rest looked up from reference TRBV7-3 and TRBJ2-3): GAGVSQTPSNKVTEKGKYVELRCDPISGHTALYWYRQSLGQGPEFLIYFQGTGAADDSGLPNDRFFAVRPEGSVSTLKIQRTERGDSAVYLCASSRAGPGDTQYFGPGTRLTVL.

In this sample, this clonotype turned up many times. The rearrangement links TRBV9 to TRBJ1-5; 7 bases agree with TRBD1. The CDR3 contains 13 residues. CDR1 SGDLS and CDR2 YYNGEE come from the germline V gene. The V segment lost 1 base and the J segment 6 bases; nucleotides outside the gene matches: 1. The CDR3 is CASSVQGGQPQHF. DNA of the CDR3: TGTGCCAGCAGCGTACAGGGGGGTCAGCCCCAGCATTTT. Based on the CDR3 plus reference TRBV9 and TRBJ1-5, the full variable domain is DSGVTQTPKHLITATGQRVTLRCSPRSGDLSVYWYQQSLDQGLQFLIQYYNGEERAKGNILERFSAQQFPDLHSELNLSSLELGDSALYFCASSVQGGQPQHFGDGTRLSIL.

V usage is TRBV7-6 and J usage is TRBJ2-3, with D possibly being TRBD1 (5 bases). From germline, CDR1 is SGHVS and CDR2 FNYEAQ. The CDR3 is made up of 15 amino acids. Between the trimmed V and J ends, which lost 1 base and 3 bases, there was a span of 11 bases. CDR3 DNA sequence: TGTGCCAGCAGCTTAGAGAATCAGGGTACAGATACGCAGTATTTT. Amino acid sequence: CASSLENQGTDTQYF.

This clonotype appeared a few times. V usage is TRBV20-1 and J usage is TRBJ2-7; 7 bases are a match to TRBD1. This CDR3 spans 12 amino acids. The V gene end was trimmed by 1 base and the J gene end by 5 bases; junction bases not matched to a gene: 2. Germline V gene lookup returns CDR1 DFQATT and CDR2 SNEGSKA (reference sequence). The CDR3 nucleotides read TGCAGTGCTAGAGGCGACAGGGACGAGCAGTACTTC. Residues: CSARGDRDEQYF.

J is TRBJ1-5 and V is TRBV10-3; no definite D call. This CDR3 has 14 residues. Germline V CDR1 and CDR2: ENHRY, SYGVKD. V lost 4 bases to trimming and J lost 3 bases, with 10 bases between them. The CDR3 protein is CAISGTPDNQPQHF. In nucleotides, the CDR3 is TGTGCCATCAGTGGGACGCCAGACAATCAGCCCCAGCATTTT.

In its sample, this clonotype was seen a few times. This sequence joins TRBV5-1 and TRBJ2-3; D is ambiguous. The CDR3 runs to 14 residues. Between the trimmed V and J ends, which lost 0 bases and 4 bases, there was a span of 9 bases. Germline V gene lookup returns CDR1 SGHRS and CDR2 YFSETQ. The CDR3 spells CASSLDAQADTQYF. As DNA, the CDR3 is TGCGCCAGCAGCTTGGACGCCCAGGCAGATACGCAGTATTTT.

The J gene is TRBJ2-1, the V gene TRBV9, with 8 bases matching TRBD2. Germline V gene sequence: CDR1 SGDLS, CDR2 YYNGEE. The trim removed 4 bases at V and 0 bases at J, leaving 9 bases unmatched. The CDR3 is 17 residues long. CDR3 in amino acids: CASSPRGGSFSYNEQFF. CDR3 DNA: TGTGCCAGCAGCCCCCGGGGGGGATCGTTCTCCTACAATGAGCAGTTCTTC. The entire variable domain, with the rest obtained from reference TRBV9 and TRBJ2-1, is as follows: DSGVTQTPKHLITATGQRVTLRCSPRSGDLSVYWYQQSLDQGLQFLIQYYNGEERAKGNILERFSAQQFPDLHSELNLSSLELGDSALYFCASSPRGGSFSYNEQFFGPGTRLTVL.

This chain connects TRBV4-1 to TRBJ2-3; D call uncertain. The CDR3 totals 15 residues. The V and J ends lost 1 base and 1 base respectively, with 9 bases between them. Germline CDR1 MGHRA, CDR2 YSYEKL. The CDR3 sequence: CASSQVFRGTDTQYF. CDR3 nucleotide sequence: TGCGCCAGCAGCCAAGTATTCCGCGGCACAGATACGCAGTATTTT.

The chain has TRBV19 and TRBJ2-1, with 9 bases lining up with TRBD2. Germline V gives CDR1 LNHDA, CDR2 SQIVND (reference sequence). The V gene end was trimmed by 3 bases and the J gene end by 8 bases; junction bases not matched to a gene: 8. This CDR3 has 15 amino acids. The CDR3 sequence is CASSIGGGAIDEQFF. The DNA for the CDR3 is TGTGCCAGTAGTATCGGCGGGGGGGCCATAGATGAGCAGTTCTTC.

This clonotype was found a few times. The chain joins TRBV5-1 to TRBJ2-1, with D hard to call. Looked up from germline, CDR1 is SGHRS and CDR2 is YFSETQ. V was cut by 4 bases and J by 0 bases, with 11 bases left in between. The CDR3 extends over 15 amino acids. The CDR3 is CASSAAVLSYNEQFF. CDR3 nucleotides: TGCGCCAGCAGCGCCGCGGTCCTCTCCTACAATGAGCAGTTCTTC.

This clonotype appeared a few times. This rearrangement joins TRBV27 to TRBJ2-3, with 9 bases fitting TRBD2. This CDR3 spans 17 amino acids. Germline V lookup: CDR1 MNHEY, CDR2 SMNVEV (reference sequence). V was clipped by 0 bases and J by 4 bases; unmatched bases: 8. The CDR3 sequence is CASSLSRVAGAPDTQYF. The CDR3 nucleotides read TGTGCCAGCAGTTTATCGAGGGTAGCGGGGGCCCCAGATACGCAGTATTTT.

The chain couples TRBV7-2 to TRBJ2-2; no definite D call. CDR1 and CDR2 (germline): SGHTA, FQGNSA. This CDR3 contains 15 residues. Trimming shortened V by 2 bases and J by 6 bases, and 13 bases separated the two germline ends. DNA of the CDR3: TGTGCCAGCAGCTTAAGTTTTTCTTTCTCCGGGGAGCTGTTTTTT. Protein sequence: CASSLSFSFSGELFF.

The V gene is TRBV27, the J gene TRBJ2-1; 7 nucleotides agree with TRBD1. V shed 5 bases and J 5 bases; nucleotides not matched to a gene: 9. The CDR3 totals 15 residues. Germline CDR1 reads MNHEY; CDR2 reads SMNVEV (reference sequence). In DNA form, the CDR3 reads TGTGCCAGCAGTCCGGGACAGCAATCTCACAATGAGCAGTTCTTC. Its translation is CASSPGQQSHNEQFF.

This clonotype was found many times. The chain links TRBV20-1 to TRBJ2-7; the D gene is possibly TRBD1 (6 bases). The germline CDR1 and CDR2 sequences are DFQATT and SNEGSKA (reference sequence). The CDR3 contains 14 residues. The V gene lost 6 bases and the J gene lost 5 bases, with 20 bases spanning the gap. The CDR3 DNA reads TGCAGTGCCCCCAACAGGGACGGTGCCGACGAGCAGTACTTC. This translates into CSAPNRDGADEQYF.

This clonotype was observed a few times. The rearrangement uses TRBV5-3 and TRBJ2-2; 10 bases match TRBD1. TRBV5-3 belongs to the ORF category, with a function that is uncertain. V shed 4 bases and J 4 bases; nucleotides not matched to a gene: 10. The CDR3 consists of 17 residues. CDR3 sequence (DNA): TGTGCCAGAAGCCCGGCCGGGGACAGGGGTCTCACCGGGGAGCTGTTTTTT. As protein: CARSPAGDRGLTGELFF.

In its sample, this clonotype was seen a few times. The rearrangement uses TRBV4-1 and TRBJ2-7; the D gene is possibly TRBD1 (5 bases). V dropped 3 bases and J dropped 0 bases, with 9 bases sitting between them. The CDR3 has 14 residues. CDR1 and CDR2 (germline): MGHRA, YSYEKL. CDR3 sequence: CASSQTESSYEQYF. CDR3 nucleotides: TGCGCCAGCAGCCAGACAGAGAGCTCCTACGAGCAGTACTTC.

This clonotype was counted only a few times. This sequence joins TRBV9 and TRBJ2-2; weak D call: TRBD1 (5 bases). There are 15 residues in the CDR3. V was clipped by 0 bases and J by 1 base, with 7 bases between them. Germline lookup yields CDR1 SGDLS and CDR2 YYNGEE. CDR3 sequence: CASSVVGQNTGELFF. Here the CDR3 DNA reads TGTGCCAGCAGCGTAGTCGGACAGAACACCGGGGAGCTGTTTTTT.

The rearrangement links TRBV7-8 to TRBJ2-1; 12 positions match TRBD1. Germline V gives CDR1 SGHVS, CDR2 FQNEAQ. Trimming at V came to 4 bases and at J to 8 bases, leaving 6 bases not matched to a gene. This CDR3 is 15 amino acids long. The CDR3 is CASSYSGQGAYEQFF. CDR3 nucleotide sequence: TGTGCCAGCAGCTACTCGGGACAGGGGGCATATGAGCAGTTCTTC. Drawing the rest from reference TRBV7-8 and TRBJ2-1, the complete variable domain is GAGVSQSPRYKVAKRGQDVALRCDPISGHVSLFWYQQALGQGPEFLTYFQNEAQLDKSGLPSDRFFAERPEGSVSTLKIQRTQQEDSAVYLCASSYSGQGAYEQFFGPGTRLTVL.

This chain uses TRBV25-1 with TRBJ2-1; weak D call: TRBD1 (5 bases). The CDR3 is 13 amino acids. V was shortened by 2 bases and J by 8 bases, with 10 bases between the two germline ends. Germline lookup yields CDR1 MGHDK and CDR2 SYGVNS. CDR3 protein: CASSEGRVDEQFF. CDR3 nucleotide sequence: TGTGCCAGCAGTGAAGGCAGGGTGGATGAGCAGTTCTTC.

The CDR3 protein is CASSYPDDHTIYF. The CDR3, as DNA: TGTGCCAGCAGTTACCCGGACGATCACACCATATATTTT. V and J are TRBV6-6 and TRBJ1-3; D gene uncertain. The CDR3 is made up of 13 amino acids. CDR1 is MNHNY, CDR2 SVGAGI, per germline (reference sequence). Trimming pared 2 bases from V and 8 bases from J, leaving 10 bases between.

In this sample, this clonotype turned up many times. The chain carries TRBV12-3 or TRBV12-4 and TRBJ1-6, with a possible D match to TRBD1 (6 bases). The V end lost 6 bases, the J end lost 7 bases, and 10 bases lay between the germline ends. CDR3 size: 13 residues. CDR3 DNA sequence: TGTGCCAGCAGCGGACAGCTGAATTCACCCCTCCACTTT. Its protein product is CASSGQLNSPLHF.

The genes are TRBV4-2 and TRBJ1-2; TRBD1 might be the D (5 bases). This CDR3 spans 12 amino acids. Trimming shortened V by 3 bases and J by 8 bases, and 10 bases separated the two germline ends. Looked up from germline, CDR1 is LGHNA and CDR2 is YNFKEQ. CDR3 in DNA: TGTGCCAGCAGCCACTCAGGGAGCGGCTACACCTTC. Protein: CASSHSGSGYTF.

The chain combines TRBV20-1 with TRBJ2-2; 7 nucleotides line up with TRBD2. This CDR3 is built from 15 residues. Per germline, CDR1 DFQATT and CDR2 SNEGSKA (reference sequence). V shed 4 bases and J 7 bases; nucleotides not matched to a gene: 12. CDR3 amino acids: CSAIPWRGRDGELFF. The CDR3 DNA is TGCAGTGCTATCCCATGGCGGGGGAGGGACGGGGAGCTGTTTTTT.

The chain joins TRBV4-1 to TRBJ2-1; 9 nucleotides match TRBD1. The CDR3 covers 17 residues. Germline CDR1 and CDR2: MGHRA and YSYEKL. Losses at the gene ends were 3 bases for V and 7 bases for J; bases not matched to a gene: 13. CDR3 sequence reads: CASSHSTGGEFLNEQFF. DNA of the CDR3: TGCGCCAGCAGCCATAGCACAGGGGGCGAATTTTTGAATGAGCAGTTCTTC.

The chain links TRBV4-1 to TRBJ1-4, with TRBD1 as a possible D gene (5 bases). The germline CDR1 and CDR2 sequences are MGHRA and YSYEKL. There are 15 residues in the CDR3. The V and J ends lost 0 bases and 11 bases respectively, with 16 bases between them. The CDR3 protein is CASSQEQGLRGKLFF. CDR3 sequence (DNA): TGCGCCAGCAGCCAAGAGCAGGGCCTGCGGGGGAAACTGTTTTTT.